This T cell receptor (beta chain) was recovered during a study of blood T cell repertoires in COVID-19. Libraries were prepared by immunoSEQ multiplex PCR; TCRdb keeps only in-frame clonotypes and omits some of them. The sample has about 240,000 clones, about 86% seen once. This CDR3 has 16 residues. CDR1 and CDR2 from the germline V gene are LGHDT and YNNKEL (reference sequence). The junction had 9 bases not matched to a gene; V was cut back by 4 bases and J by 2 bases. The chain employs TRBV3-1 (or the pseudogene TRBV3-2) and TRBJ2-7; 9 bases are shared with TRBD2. The origin of this receptor is a woman aged 40 to 50 with acute COVID-19. Input material: PBMCs or T cells enriched from blood (not recorded which). The CDR3 DNA is TGTGCCAGCAGCCCCGGGCGCCTAGCGGGAACCTACGAGCAGTACTTC. The encoded protein is CASSPGRLAGTYEQYF.